The T cell receptor beta chain described here comes from a study of blood T cell repertoires in COVID-19. Whole-study context: Whether acute or convalescent, the COVID-19 samples came from the United States, Italy and Spain. The cDNA or gDNA used as material had been derived from T cells, B-cell-depleted T cells, or PBMCs.

The table came from immunoSEQ multiplex PCR; TCRdb's copy has only in-frame clones and leaves some out. Of approximately 70,000 clones in the sample, 80% to 95% were seen once. V lost 5 bases and J 5 bases, leaving 9 bases between the germline ends. CDR3 length: 12 residues. Germline V gene sequence: CDR1 KGHSH, CDR2 LQKENI. The sequenced sample consisted of peripheral blood. The source is a woman aged 60 to 75 with active COVID-19. The chain is built from TRBV18 and TRBJ2-5; D is uncertain. For the CDR3, the DNA is TGTGCCAGCTCATTCCAACGGGAGACCCAGTACTTC. Translating it yields CASSFQRETQYF.